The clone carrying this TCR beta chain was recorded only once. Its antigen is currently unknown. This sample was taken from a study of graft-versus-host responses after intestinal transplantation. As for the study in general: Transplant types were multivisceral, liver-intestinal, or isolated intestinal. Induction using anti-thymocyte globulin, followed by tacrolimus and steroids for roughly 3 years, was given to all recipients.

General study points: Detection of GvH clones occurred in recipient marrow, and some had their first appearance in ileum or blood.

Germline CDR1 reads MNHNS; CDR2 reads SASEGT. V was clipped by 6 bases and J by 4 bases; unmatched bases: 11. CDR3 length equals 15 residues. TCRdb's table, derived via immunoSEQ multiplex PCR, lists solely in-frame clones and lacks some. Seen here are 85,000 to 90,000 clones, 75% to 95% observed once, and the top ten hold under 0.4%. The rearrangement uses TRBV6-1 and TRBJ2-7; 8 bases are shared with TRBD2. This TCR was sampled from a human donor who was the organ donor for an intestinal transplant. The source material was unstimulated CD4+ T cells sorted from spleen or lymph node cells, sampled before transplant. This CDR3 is CASRQESGSFYEQYF. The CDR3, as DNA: TGTGCCAGCAGACAAGAGAGCGGGAGTTTTTACGAGCAGTACTTC.